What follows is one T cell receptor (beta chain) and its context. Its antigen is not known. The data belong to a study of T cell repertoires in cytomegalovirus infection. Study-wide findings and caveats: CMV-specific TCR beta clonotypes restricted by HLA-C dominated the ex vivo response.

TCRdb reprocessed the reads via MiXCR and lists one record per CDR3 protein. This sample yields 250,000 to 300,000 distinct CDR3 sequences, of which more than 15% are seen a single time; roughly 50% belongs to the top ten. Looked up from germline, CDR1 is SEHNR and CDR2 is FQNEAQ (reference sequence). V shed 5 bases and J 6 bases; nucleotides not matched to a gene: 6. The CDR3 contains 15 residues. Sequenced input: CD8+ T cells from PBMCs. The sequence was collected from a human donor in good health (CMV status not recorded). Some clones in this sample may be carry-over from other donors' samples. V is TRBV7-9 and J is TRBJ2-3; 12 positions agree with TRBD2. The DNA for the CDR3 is TGTGCCAGCAGCCCTGGGACTAGCGGGTCTGATACGCAGTATTTT. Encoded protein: CASSPGTSGSDTQYF. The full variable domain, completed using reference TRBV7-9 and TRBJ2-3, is DTGVSQNPRHKITKRGQNVTFRCDPISEHNRLYWYRQTLGQGPEFLTYFQNEAQLEKSRLLSDRFSAERPKGSFSTLEIQRTEQGDSAMYLCASSPGTSGSDTQYFGPGTRLTVL.